This T cell receptor (beta chain) stems from a study of Graves' ophthalmopathy and Graves' hyperthyroidism. This clonotype has ten or more counts. This CDR3 region has 15 residues. With 6 bases clipped from V and 3 bases from J, the junction kept 9 bases outside the gene matches. Germline V lookup: CDR1 SGHTA, CDR2 FQGNSA. Diagnosis used clinical symptoms, serum thyroxine, TRAb, thyroid ultrasound and orbital computed tomography. Amplification of TCR beta CDR3 regions used RNA transcripts. The library came from an HTBI-primed first-round RT-PCR and a second-round multiplex PCR. TCRdb reprocessed the multiplex PCR reads via MiXCR and lists one record per CDR3 protein. The sample has 650,000 to 800,000 distinct CDR3 sequences; about two fifths are singletons.

The V gene is TRBV7-2, the J gene TRBJ2-7, with 9 bases fitting TRBD2. The material sequenced was peripheral blood. The origin of this receptor is an adult man with Graves' ophthalmopathy. The CDR3 coding sequence is TGTGCCAGCAGTGTCTCGCTAGCGGGGAGCTACGAGCAGTACTTC. This sequence encodes CASSVSLAGSYEQYF.